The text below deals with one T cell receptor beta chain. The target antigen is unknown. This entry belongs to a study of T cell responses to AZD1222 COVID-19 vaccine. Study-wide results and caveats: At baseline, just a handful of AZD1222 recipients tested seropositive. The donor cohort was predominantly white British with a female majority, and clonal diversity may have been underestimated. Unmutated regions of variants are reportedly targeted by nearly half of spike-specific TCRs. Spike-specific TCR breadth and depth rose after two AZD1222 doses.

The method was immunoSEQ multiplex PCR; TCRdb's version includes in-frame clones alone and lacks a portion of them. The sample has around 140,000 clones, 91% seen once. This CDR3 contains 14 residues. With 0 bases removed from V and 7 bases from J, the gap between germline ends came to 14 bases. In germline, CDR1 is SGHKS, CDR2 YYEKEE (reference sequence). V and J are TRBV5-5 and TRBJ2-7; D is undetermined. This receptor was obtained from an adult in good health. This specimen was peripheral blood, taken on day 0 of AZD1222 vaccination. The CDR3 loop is CASSLAVPPGEQYF. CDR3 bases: TGTGCCAGCAGCTTGGCGGTGCCCCCTGGGGAGCAGTACTTC.